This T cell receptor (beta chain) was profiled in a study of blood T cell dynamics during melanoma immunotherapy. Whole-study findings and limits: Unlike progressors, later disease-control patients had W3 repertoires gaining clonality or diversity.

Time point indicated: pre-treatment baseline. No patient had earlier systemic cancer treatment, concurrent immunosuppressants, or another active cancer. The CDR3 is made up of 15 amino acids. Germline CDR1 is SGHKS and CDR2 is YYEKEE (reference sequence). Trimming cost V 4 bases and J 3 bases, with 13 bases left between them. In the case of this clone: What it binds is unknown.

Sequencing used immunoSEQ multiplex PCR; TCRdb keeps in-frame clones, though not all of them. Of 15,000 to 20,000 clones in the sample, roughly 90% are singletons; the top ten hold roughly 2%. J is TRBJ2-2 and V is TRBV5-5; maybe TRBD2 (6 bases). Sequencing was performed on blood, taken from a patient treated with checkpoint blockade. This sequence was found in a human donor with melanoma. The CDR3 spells CASSHGGRDTGELFF. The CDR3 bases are TGTGCCAGCAGCCACGGGGGTAGGGACACCGGGGAGCTGTTTTTT.